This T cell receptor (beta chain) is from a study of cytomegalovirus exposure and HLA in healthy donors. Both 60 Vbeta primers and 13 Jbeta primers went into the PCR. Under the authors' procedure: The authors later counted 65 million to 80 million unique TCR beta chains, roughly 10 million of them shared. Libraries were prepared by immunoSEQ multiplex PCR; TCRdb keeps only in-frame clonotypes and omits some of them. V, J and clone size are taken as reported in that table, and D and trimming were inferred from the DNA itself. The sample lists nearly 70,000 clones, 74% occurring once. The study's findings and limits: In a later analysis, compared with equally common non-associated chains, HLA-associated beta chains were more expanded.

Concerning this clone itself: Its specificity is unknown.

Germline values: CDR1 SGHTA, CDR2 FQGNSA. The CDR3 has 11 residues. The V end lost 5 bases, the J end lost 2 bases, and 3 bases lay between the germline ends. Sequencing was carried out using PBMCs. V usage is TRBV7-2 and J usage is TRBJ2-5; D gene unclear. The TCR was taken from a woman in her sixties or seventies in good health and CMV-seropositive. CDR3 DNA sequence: TGTGCCAGCAGCGTACAAGAGACCCAGTACTTC. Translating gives CASSVQETQYF.